The T cell receptor (beta chain) described here comes from a study of vaccination and CD4 T cells after COVID-19. On the study more broadly: There were six male and four female convalescents, and two of them were Hispanic. Study-wide results and caveats: Post-vaccination, and not before, a median approximately 89% of reactive clones appeared in convalescent patients.

Oncomine TCR Beta short-read sequencing was applied to DNA from cultured CD4+ T cells. TCRdb redid the calling of the PCR reads with MiXCR, one entry per CDR3 protein. The sample consists of just over 20,000 distinct CDR3 sequences, approximately 65% of them appearing once. CDR1 MNHEY and CDR2 SVGEGT come from the germline V gene. Germline trimming cut 2 bases from V and 2 bases from J; bases unmatched to any gene: 13. The CDR3 is made up of 18 amino acids. As for this clonotype: No antigen is known for it.

Treatment of the sample: 10-day PBMC culture with coronavirus spike peptide pools or control peptides (ViraFEST assay). The sequenced sample was CD4+ T cells from blood, cultured in vitro, obtained before SARS-CoV-2 vaccination. This receptor was taken from a human donor who received a COVID-19 vaccine. The chain recombines TRBV6-2 or TRBV6-3 with TRBJ2-5; TRBD2 matches at 8 bases. CDR3 sequence (DNA): TGTGCCAGCAGTTACACGGGGAAGGGCGCGGGGGGTCAAGAGACCCAGTACTTC. Translating it yields CASSYTGKGAGGQETQYF.